At least ten counts were recorded for the clone carrying this T cell receptor (beta chain). This specimen belongs to a study of neurological immune-mediated disorders. Trimming stripped 5 bases from V and 2 bases from J, with 18 bases between. The V gene's germline CDR1 is SGHTA and CDR2 FQGNSA. The CDR3 is 16 amino acids. By 5'RACE with 10-nucleotide random UMIs, the cDNA was made. TCRdb analysed the 5' RACE reads with MiXCR anew, one entry per CDR3 protein. The profile covers 30,000 to 40,000 distinct CDR3 sequences, with 3.8% appearing a single time and 2.2% taken by the ten largest. This receptor was identified in a man aged 25-40 years with multiple sclerosis. The material sequenced was PBMCs. This chain connects TRBV7-2 to TRBJ2-5; D may be TRBD1 (5 bases). The CDR3 DNA reads as TGTGCCAGCAGCCGTGGGGCAGCCAGGTTTCAAGAGACCCAGTACTTC. This codes for CASSRGAARFQETQYF.